The TCR beta chain described here comes from a study of T-cell memory formation after mild COVID-19. General study findings and limits: The study found balanced CD4/CD8 in clones contracting day 15 to 85 and a CD4+ lean in later expanders.

The CDR3 runs 14 residues. V lost 4 bases to trimming and J lost 10 bases, with 14 bases between them. Germline V lookup: CDR1 SNHLY, CDR2 FYNNEI. Turning to this clonotype: What it binds is unknown.

TCRdb independently ran MiXCR on the 5' RACE reads; one entry per CDR3 protein. The sample contains some 300,000 distinct CDR3 sequences, approximately 22% of which appear only once. This chain joins TRBV2 and TRBJ1-6, with D perhaps matching TRBD1 (5 bases). The receptor comes from a man aged 18 to 29 who had mild COVID-19 (a few samples of this study predate the infection). Cell type and time point are not known. The sample was PBMCs or a T cell subset sorted from them (not recorded which). CDR3 sequence (DNA): TGTGCCAGCAGTGGTGAGGGGAGAGGGTCACCCCTCCACTTT. Its protein is CASSGEGRGSPLHF.